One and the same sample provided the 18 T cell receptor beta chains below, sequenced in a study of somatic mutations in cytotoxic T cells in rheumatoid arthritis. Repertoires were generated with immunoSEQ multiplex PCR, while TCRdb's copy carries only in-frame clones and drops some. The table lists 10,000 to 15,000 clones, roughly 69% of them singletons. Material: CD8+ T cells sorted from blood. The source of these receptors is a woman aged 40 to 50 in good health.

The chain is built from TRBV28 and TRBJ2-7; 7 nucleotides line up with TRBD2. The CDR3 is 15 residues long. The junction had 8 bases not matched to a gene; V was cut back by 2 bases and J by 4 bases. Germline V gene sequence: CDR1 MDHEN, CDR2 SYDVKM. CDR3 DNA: TGTGCCAGCAGTTTAGGGGGAGGGGTGATTTACGAGCAGTACGTC. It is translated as CASSLGGGVIYEQYV.

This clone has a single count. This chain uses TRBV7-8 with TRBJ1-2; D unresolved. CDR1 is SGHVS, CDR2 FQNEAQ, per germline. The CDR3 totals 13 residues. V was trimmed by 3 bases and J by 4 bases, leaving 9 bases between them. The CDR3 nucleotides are TGTGCCAGCAGCTTGGTGGGCCTCTATGGCTACACCTTC. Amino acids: CASSLVGLYGYTF.

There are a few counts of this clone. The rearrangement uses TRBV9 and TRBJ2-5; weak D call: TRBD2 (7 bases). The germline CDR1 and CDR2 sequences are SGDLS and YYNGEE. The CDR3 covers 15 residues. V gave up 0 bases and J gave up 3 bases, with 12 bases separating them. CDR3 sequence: CASSVAGGGKETQYF. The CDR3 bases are TGTGCCAGCAGCGTAGCGGGGGGCGGGAAAGAGACCCAGTACTTC.

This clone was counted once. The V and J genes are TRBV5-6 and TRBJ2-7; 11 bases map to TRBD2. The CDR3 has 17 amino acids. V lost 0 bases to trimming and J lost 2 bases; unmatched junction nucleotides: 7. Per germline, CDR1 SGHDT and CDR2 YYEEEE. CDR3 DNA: TGTGCCAGCAGCTTGGCGGCTAGCGGGGGGCAGACCTACGAGCAGTACGTC. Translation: CASSLAASGGQTYEQYV.

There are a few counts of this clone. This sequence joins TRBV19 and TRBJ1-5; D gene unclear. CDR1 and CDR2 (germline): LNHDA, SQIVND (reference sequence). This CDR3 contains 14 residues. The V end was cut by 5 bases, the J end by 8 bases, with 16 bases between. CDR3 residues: CASSPGLTAEPQHF. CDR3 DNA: TGTGCCAGTAGTCCCGGACTGACTGCGGAGCCCCAGCATTTT.

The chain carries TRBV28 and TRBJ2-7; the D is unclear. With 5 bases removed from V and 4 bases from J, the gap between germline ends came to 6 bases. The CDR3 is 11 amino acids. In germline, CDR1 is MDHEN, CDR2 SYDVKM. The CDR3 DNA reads TGTGCCAGCAGTCTAAATTACGAGCAGTACGTC. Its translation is CASSLNYEQYV.

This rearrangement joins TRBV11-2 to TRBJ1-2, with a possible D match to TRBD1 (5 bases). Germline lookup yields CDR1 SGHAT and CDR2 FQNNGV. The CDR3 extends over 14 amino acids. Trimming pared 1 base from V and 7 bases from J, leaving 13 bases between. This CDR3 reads CASSLVGGRVGYTF. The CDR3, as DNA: TGTGCCAGCAGCTTAGTGGGGGGTCGGGTTGGCTACACCTTC.

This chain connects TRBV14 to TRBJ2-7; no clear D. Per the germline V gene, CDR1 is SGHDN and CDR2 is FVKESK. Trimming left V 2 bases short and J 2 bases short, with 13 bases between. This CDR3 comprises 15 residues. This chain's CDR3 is CASSQTEALPYEQYF. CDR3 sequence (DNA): TGTGCCAGCAGCCAAACCGAAGCCCTACCCTACGAGCAGTACTTC.

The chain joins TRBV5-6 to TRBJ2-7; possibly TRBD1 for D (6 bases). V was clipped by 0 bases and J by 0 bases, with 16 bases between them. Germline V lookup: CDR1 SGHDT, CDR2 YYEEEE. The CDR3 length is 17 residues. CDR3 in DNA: TGTGCCAGCAGCTTGGGAGGGGGTCTCCCGCTCTCCTACGAGCAGTACTTC. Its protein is CASSLGGGLPLSYEQYF. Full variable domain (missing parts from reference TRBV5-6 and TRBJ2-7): DAGVTQSPTHLIKTRGQQVTLRCSPKSGHDTVSWYQQALGQGPQFIFQYYEEEERQRGNFPDRFSGHQFPNYSSELNVNALLLGDSALYLCASSLGGGLPLSYEQYFGPGTRLTVT.

CDR3 protein: CSDRARVYADTQYF. The CDR3 DNA reads TGCAGCGACCGGGCCAGGGTGTACGCAGATACGCAGTATTTT. The chain combines TRBV29-1 with TRBJ2-3; D may be TRBD1 (5 bases). Deletions cut 7 bases from V and 4 bases from J, with 18 bases between. Per germline, CDR1 SQVTM and CDR2 ANQGSEA. The CDR3 has 14 amino acids.

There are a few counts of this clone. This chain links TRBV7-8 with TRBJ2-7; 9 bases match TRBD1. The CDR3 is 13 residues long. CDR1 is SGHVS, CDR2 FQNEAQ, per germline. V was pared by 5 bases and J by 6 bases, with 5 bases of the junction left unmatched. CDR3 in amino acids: CASSPGQGSEQYF. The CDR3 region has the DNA TGTGCCAGCAGCCCGGGACAGGGCAGCGAGCAGTACTTC.

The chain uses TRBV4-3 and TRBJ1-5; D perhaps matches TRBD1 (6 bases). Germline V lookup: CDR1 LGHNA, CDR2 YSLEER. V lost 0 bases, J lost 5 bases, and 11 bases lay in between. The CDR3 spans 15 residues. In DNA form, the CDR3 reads TGCGCCAGCAGCCAAGATCGGACAGAGCATCAGCCCCAGCATTTT. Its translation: CASSQDRTEHQPQHF.

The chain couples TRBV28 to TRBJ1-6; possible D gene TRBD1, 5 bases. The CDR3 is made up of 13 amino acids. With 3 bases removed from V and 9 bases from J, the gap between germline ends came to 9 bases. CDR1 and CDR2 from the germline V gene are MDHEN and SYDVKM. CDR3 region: CASSFQGGSPLHF. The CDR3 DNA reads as TGTGCCAGCAGTTTTCAGGGTGGTTCACCCCTCCACTTT. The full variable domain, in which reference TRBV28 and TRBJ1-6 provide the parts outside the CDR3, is DVKVTQSSRYLVKRTGEKVFLECVQDMDHENMFWYRQDPGLGLRLIYFSYDVKMKEKGDIPEGYSVSREKKERFSLILESASTNQTSMYLCASSFQGGSPLHFGNGTRLTVT.

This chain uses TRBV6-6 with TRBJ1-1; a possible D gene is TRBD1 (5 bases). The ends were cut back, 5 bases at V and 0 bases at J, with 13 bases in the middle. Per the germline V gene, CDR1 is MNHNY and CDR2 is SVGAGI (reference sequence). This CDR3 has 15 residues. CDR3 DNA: TGTGCCAGCAGTACCGTTTGGGGGGTGAACACTGAAGCTTTCTTT. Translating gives CASSTVWGVNTEAFF.

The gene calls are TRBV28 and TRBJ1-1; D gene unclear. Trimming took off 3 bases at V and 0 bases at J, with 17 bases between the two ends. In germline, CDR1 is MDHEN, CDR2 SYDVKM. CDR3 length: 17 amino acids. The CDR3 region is CASSFTPPTDLNTEAFF. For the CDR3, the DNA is TGTGCCAGCAGTTTTACTCCTCCGACGGACCTGAACACTGAAGCTTTCTTT.

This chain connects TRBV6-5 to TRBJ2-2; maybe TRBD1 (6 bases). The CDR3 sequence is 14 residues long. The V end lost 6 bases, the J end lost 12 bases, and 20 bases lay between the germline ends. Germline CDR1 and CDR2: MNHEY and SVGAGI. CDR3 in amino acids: CASRHRAHLAKLFF. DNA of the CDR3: TGTGCCAGCAGACACAGGGCCCACTTAGCGAAGCTGTTTTTT.

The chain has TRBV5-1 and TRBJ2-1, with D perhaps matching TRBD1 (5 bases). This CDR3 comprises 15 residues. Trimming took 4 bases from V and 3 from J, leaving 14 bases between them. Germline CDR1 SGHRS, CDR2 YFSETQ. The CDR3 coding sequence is TGCGCCAGCAGCCCCGACAGCCGACTCTACAATGAGCAGTTCTTC. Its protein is CASSPDSRLYNEQFF.

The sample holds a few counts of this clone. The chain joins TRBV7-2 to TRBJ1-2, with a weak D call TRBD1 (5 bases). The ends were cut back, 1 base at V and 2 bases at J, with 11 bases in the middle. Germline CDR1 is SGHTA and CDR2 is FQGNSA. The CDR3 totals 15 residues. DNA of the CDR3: TGTGCCAGCAGCTTAGAAGGGGCAGGGAACTATGGCTACACCTTC. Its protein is CASSLEGAGNYGYTF.